The rows below give T cell receptor beta chains drawn from one sample of a study of CD8 T cells in Susac syndrome. MiXCR, run by TCRdb on the immunoSEQ multiplex PCR reads, gives a single entry per CDR3 protein. The sample shows 400,000 to 550,000 distinct CDR3 sequences, roughly 85% of them seen only once. Specimen: CD8+ T cells from PBMCs. The receptors here all came from a human donor with multiple sclerosis. Both conserved end residues are part of each CDR3. A D gene is named only where the DNA matches it firmly. Clone sizes are given selectively: once, few, many, or a class where the clone is expanded.

cdr3_nt | cdr3_aa | clone_size | j_call | d_call | v_call
TGCGCCAGCAGAACAGGCCCTAACACCGGGGAGCTGTTTTTT | CASRTGPNTGELFF | once | TRBJ2-2 | - | TRBV10-2
TGTGCCAGCAGTTACTCGAATCAGGGTCGGGATGAGCAGTTCTTC | CASSYSNQGRDEQFF | - | TRBJ2-1 | - | TRBV6-2/TRBV6-3
TGTGCCAGCAGTTCCCAGGACAGGCTGAGCTCCTACGAGCAGTACTTC | CASSSQDRLSSYEQYF | once | TRBJ2-7 | TRBD1 | TRBV6-5
TGCGCCAGCAGCCAAGACGTTTCGGTTGTGACAGGGGGTCGGTATGGCTACACCTTC | CASSQDVSVVTGGRYGYTF | - | TRBJ1-2 | TRBD1 | TRBV4-1
TGTGCCAGCAGCCGGACAGGGGAGGGGGTTGAAGCTTTCTTT | CASSRTGEGVEAFF | once | TRBJ1-1 | TRBD1 | TRBV14
TGTGCCAGCAGGCAAGACAGGGGCCGCACTGAAGCTTTCTTT | CASRQDRGRTEAFF | few | TRBJ1-1 | TRBD1 | TRBV11-2
TGCAGCGTTGAAGATCTTGGGGAGCGGAACACTGAAGCTTTCTTT | CSVEDLGERNTEAFF | - | TRBJ1-1 | - | TRBV29-1
TGCAGTGCTAGAGCCGGATGGGAGGGCACTGAAGCTTTCTTT | CSARAGWEGTEAFF | once | TRBJ1-1 | - | TRBV20-1
TGTGCCAGCAGTCAAGGGACTTTTAATCAGCCCCAGCATTTT | CASSQGTFNQPQHF | - | TRBJ1-5 | - | TRBV7-2
TGTGCCAGCAGCTGGGGGTCGGAAGCAATTGAGCAGTTCTTC | CASSWGSEAIEQFF | - | TRBJ2-1 | - | TRBV5-4
TGTGCCAGCAGCAACACAGTCGGGACTAACTATGGCTACACCTTC | CASSNTVGTNYGYTF | - | TRBJ1-2 | - | TRBV6-1
TGTGCCAGCAAAAAACTTGATAGTCCTAATGAAAAACTGTTTTTT | CASKKLDSPNEKLFF | - | TRBJ1-4 | - | TRBV27
TGCAGTGCGACGGGTTCGAAAACACTAAATGAGAGGGTGACGACCTACAATGAGCAGTTCTTC | CSATGSKTLNERVTTYNEQFF | once | TRBJ2-1 | - | TRBV20-1
TGCGCCAGCAGCTTGGGACTAGCGGGAGGGCCCCAAGAGACCCAGTACTTC | CASSLGLAGGPQETQYF | - | TRBJ2-5 | TRBD2 | TRBV5-1
TGTGCCAGCAGTTCCCCGGGGACAGGGTTGGAAGAGCAGTACTTC | CASSSPGTGLEEQYF | - | TRBJ2-7 | TRBD1 | TRBV7-9
TGTGCCAGTAGTGGCCGGGACAGAAGGACTGAAGCTTTCTTT | CASSGRDRRTEAFF | - | TRBJ1-1 | TRBD1 | TRBV19
TGTGCCAGCAGTCACCCCTCTGGTGAGCAGTTCTTC | CASSHPSGEQFF | - | TRBJ2-1 | - | TRBV27
TGTGCCTGGACCACCGGACAGGGGGCGGGGGCCAACGTCCTGACTTTC | CAWTTGQGAGANVLTF | - | TRBJ2-6 | TRBD1 | TRBV30
TGCGCCAGCAGCCAAGATCCCGGACAGCGGGATGAGCAGTTCTTC | CASSQDPGQRDEQFF | - | TRBJ2-1 | - | TRBV4-1
TGTGCCTGGAGTACTAGCGGGAGGGCCTACTACGAGCAGTACTTC | CAWSTSGRAYYEQYF | - | TRBJ2-7 | TRBD2 | TRBV30
TGTGCCAGCAGTGAAGCCCGAGGATACGGGAACACTGAAGCTTTCTTT | CASSEARGYGNTEAFF | - | TRBJ1-1 | - | TRBV6-1
TGTGCCAGCAGCGATAGAGGAAGCCTGGCTGAAGCTTTCTTT | CASSDRGSLAEAFF | - | TRBJ1-1 | - | TRBV7-9
TGTGCCAGCAGCTTATGGAGGCGGGATCCTCCTTCGGACACTGAAGCTTTCTTT | CASSLWRRDPPSDTEAFF | - | TRBJ1-1 | - | TRBV11-2
TGTGCCAGCAGTTTGAGCACGGTAGGTCAGCCCCAGCATTTT | CASSLSTVGQPQHF | few | TRBJ1-5 | - | TRBV27
TGTGCCAGCAGCCAATCCCGACAGGGCGATGAAAAACTGTTTTTT | CASSQSRQGDEKLFF | - | TRBJ1-4 | TRBD1 | TRBV3-1
TGTGCCTGGGAAGGACTGGACACTGAAGCTTTCTTT | CAWEGLDTEAFF | once | TRBJ1-1 | - | TRBV30
TGTGCCAGCAGCCGGAGGGGTAATGAGCAGTTCTTC | CASSRRGNEQFF | few | TRBJ2-1 | - | TRBV5-8
TGCGCCAGCAGCTCGTTACAGGGGACCGGGTACGAGCAGTACTTC | CASSSLQGTGYEQYF | - | TRBJ2-7 | TRBD1 | TRBV5-1
TGCAGTGCTCCTAAGGAAGTGAACTCCTACGAGCAGTACTTC | CSAPKEVNSYEQYF | - | TRBJ2-7 | - | TRBV20-1
TGTGCCAGCACCCAAGGGGGAGTGGGGTACGAGCAGTACTTC | CASTQGGVGYEQYF | - | TRBJ2-7 | - | TRBV6-5
TGCGCCAGCAGCCAAGTTCCTTTTAGACAGCCCCAGCATTTT | CASSQVPFRQPQHF | - | TRBJ1-5 | - | TRBV4-1
TGCGCCAGCAGCGCCCCGGGAGCAGGGGGCTACGAGCAGTACTTC | CASSAPGAGGYEQYF | - | TRBJ2-7 | - | TRBV5-1
TGTGCCAGCGACAGGGGAATGGGGAACACTGAAGCTTTCTTT | CASDRGMGNTEAFF | - | TRBJ1-1 | TRBD1 | TRBV2
TGCGCCAGCAGCCGCGGTATGGGTCAGCCCCAGCATTTT | CASSRGMGQPQHF | once | TRBJ1-5 | - | TRBV4-1
TGTGCCAGCAGTTTGACAGTTGGGCACGAGCAGTACTTC | CASSLTVGHEQYF | - | TRBJ2-7 | - | TRBV27
TGTGCCAGTAGTGCGACGGGACAGGGATATAATTCACCCCTCCACTTT | CASSATGQGYNSPLHF | - | TRBJ1-6 | TRBD1 | TRBV19
TGTGCCAGCAGCGGCCGGGACAGCCATAGCAATCAGCCCCAGCATTTT | CASSGRDSHSNQPQHF | - | TRBJ1-5 | TRBD1 | TRBV5-5
TGCAGCGTTGAACACAGGGGGCTCACCGGGGAGCTGTTTTTT | CSVEHRGLTGELFF | - | TRBJ2-2 | TRBD1 | TRBV29-1
TGTGCTAGTGGTTTGGACGGACAGGGTTTGGTCCCGGGTTATTTCTTC | CASGLDGQGLVPGYFF | - | TRBJ2-1 | TRBD1 | TRBV12-5
TGTGCCTGGAGTGCGACAGGGGGCGAGGAGACCCAGTACTTC | CAWSATGGEETQYF | - | TRBJ2-5 | TRBD1 | TRBV30
TGCGCCAGCAGCCCCCGGTATTGGTCTAATGAAAAACTGTTTTTT | CASSPRYWSNEKLFF | - | TRBJ1-4 | - | TRBV4-1
TGTGCCAGCAGTTTAAACAGGGCAACTAATGAAAAACTGTTTTTT | CASSLNRATNEKLFF | - | TRBJ1-4 | - | TRBV28
TGCGCCAGCGGTTTAGGACCTTCCTCTGGGGCCAACGTCCTGACTTTC | CASGLGPSSGANVLTF | - | TRBJ2-6 | - | TRBV5-1
TGTGCCAGCAGCCCGGGTGGGGTGGTGAACACTGAAGCTTTCTTT | CASSPGGVVNTEAFF | - | TRBJ1-1 | - | TRBV2
TGTGCCAGCAGCTTAGGTCGGTCAGGGCCTGATTGGCCCCAGCATTTT | CASSLGRSGPDWPQHF | - | TRBJ1-5 | - | TRBV7-9
TGCGCCAGCAGCTTGGCCCCCCAGCGGGAGGGGCCCTACGAGCAGTACTTC | CASSLAPQREGPYEQYF | once | TRBJ2-7 | TRBD2 | TRBV5-1
TGTGCCAGCAGCCTTGGCCAGGGGGGTGCGACCTCCGGGGAGCTGTTTTTT | CASSLGQGGATSGELFF | once | TRBJ2-2 | - | TRBV5-5
TGTGCCATCAGTAAGGGAGGATACTACGAGCAGTACTTC | CAISKGGYYEQYF | - | TRBJ2-7 | - | TRBV10-3
TGTGCCAGCAGTGAAGTTGACAGGACGAACACCGGGGAGCTGTTTTTT | CASSEVDRTNTGELFF | - | TRBJ2-2 | - | TRBV6-1
TGCGCCAGCAGTGATGACAACTCCTACGAGCAGTACTTC | CASSDDNSYEQYF | - | TRBJ2-7 | - | TRBV10-1
TGCGCCAGCAGTCAATCTGGAATGAGGTTTCTGACTAAAACGAATGAAAAACTGTTTTTT | CASSQSGMRFLTKTNEKLFF | - | TRBJ1-4 | - | TRBV23-1
TGTGCCAGCAGTTACCTGGGGGAGAACACCGGGGAGCTGTTTTTT | CASSYLGENTGELFF | - | TRBJ2-2 | - | TRBV6-5
TGTGCCAGCAGGTACGGCATGAACACTGAAGCTTTCTTT | CASRYGMNTEAFF | - | TRBJ1-1 | - | TRBV6-2/TRBV6-3